This T cell receptor beta chain is drawn from a study of spatial heterogeneity in lung cancer (dated by TCRdb to 2018 to 2020). Background on the whole study: Beta-chain transcripts were consistently detected in greater numbers than alpha-chain transcripts, which likely reflects a higher abundance of beta-chain transcripts. In tumor regions, TCR transcript counts showed a strong correlation with a T cell transcriptional module score from matched bulk RNA-seq. The study quantitatively compared TCR alpha and beta repertoires across multiple tumor regions, matched nontumor lung and blood in non-small cell lung cancer. The study linked features of the TCR repertoire to counts of nonsynonymous mutations, which were determined by whole-exome sequencing of tumor tissue. At surgery, 200 to 250 tumor regions, 63 to 70 matched nontumor lung samples and a few dozen PBMC samples were TCR-sequenced for both alpha and beta chains. In the raw uncorrected reads, each unique combination of TCR and UMI appeared on average more than ten times.

Germline trimming amounts to 5 bases on V and 0 bases on J, with 3 as the count of junction bases outside the gene matches. Including the terminal cysteine and phenylalanine, the CDR3 comprises 14 residues. The read is trimmed to its CDR3 DNA, 42 bases read in frame from base 1. Interpreted using the paper, the time point label stands for: sample taken at primary tumor resection. Samples were obtained from 70 to 85 patients with early-stage, untreated non-small cell lung cancer from the lung TRACERx cohort. Whole RNA extracted from tumor and nontumor lung tissue, or from cryopreserved PBMC samples, was used for TCR sequencing without cell sorting. Only patients for whom sufficient RNA was available from at least two tumor regions were selected for TCR sequencing. Before being selected, tumor and adjacent nontumor lung specimens were reviewed by a lung pathologist. Receptors were amplified or captured by 5' RACE. Sequencing relied on a NextSeq 500. The TCR library protocol attached a unique molecular identifier to each TCR cDNA molecule to allow correction of PCR and sequencing errors. In the paper's pipeline: TCR identification, UMI-based error correction and CDR3 extraction were all carried out with Decombinator tools. Expanded TCRs were defined as those above a frequency of 2 per 1,000, corresponding to the top 1% of the tumor frequency distribution. Expanded tumor TCRs statistically deemed absent (corrected P<0.05) from at least one tumor region were classed as regional, and all other expanded tumor TCRs were classed as ubiquitous. Each repertoire was subsampled 100 times to 5,000 TCRs, after which Renyi diversity was computed with the R vegan package. CDR3 similarity networks were built from amino acid triplet string-kernel similarity, connecting CDR3s with pairwise similarity above 0.82. TCRdb itself trimmed the public reads at Q25 with fastp, ran MiXCR and retained productive beta chains. CDR3 protein duplicates are merged, each entry listing the most common genes and DNA. It is TCRdb's table, rather than the study itself, that gives the V and J calls and clone size. The sample has several thousand distinct CDR3 sequences on record, 8.5% to 9.5% of them singletons. Of the sample, approximately 9.5% is held by the ten largest clones.

Beyond this particular receptor, the publication reports: Confirming at a functional level the hypothesis that regional TCRs recognize regional mutations was considered to require additional single-cell paired TCR alpha and beta sequencing. A correlation was observed between the number of expanded intratumoral alpha and beta TCRs and the tumor nonsynonymous mutation count. Counts of ubiquitous and regional expanded TCRs were found to correlate with counts of ubiquitous and regional nonsynonymous mutations, respectively. TCR-seq coverage of tumor T cells was estimated at only 5.5% to 8.5% for alpha chains and approximately 12% for beta chains.

This clonotype came up many times. The antigen it binds to is not known. It has no much larger one-base neighbor in the sample; base qualities were not kept. This TCR derives from a male donor with early-stage non-small cell lung cancer. Rearrangement joined TRBV12-3 or TRBV12-4 to TRBJ1-1, and TRBD1 aligns with 7 junction nucleotides. Sequenced material: lung tumor tissue, taken at surgery. The nucleotide sequence is given as TGTGCCAGCAGTCGGACAGGCATGAACACTGAAGCTTTCTTT. Its protein product is CASSRTGMNTEAFF.